The 20 T cell receptor beta chains below all came from one sample that was sequenced in a study of blood T cell repertoires in COVID-19. This table comes from immunoSEQ multiplex PCR, and its TCRdb copy is limited to in-frame clones, with some not included. Of some 80,000 clones in the sample, roughly 82% were seen once. Sample: peripheral blood. The source is a man at least 80 years old with acute or convalescent COVID-19.

The genes are TRBV5-1 and TRBJ1-2, with D uncertain. Germline CDR1 reads SGHRS; CDR2 reads YFSETQ. The V end was cut by 4 bases, the J end by 6 bases, with 16 bases between. CDR3 length: 14 amino acids. This CDR3 reads CASSPTERGDGYTF. For the CDR3, the DNA is TGCGCCAGCAGCCCAACGGAGAGAGGAGATGGCTACACCTTC.

This clone was seen a few times. The chain employs TRBV18 and TRBJ2-2; a weak D match, TRBD2 (6 bases). V was shortened by 3 bases and J by 13 bases, with 12 bases between the two germline ends. The length of the CDR3 is 12 residues. The germline V gene has CDR1 KGHSH and CDR2 LQKENI. For the CDR3, the DNA is TGTGCCAGCTCACCGGCCGTGGGAGGGCTGTTTTTT. Translating gives CASSPAVGGLFF.

This clone turned up a few times. The V gene is TRBV18, the J gene TRBJ1-1, with a possible D match to TRBD1 (6 bases). This CDR3 contains 13 residues. Trimming removed 6 bases from V and 7 bases from J, with 15 bases in between. Per the germline V gene, CDR1 is KGHSH and CDR2 is LQKENI. The CDR3 here is CASSFALTGEAFF. CDR3 in DNA: TGTGCCAGCTCCTTCGCCTTGACAGGTGAAGCTTTCTTT.

The rearrangement links TRBV9 to TRBJ1-3; the D gene is possibly TRBD1 (6 bases). The germline V and J ends were trimmed by 3 bases and 2 bases, with 12 bases remaining between them. The V gene's germline CDR1 is SGDLS and CDR2 YYNGEE. The CDR3 is 15 residues long. DNA of the CDR3: TGTGCCAGCAGCGCCAGACAGGTCCCTGGAAACACCATATATTTT. It specifies CASSARQVPGNTIYF.

The chain couples TRBV19 to TRBJ1-2; tentative D call: TRBD1 (6 bases). The V gene lost 3 bases and the J gene lost 0 bases, with 23 bases spanning the gap. This CDR3 region has 19 residues. Germline CDR1 reads LNHDA; CDR2 reads SQIVND (reference sequence). The CDR3 bases are TGTGCCAGTAGTATGGGCCCCCCTGGGGGGGCCATCCCTAACTATGGCTACACCTTC. Encoded protein: CASSMGPPGGAIPNYGYTF. The complete variable domain, with remaining parts taken from reference TRBV19 and TRBJ1-2, reads DGGITQSPKYLFRKEGQNVTLSCEQNLNHDAMYWYRQDPGQGLRLIYYSQIVNDFQKGDIAEGYSVSREKKESFPLTVTSAQKNPTAFYLCASSMGPPGGAIPNYGYTFGSGTRLTVV.

The chain combines TRBV11-2 with TRBJ1-2; TRBD1 matches at 9 bases. The CDR3 loop spans 17 amino acids. After removal of 5 bases from V and 4 bases from J, the junction contained 14 bases not matched to a gene. CDR1 and CDR2 (germline): SGHAT, FQNNGV. The CDR3 DNA reads TGTGCCAGCAGCCTTTCGTTTGGGACAGGGTCTGCCTATGGCTACACCTTC. This translates into CASSLSFGTGSAYGYTF. Filled out from reference TRBV11-2 and TRBJ1-2, the complete variable domain reads EAGVAQSPRYKIIEKRQSVAFWCNPISGHATLYWYQQILGQGPKLLIQFQNNGVVDDSQLPKDRFSAERLKGVDSTLKIQPAKLEDSAVYLCASSLSFGTGSAYGYTFGSGTRLTVV.

This sequence joins TRBV5-1 and TRBJ2-2, with D tentatively TRBD2 (5 bases). Trimming pared 1 base from V and 1 base from J, leaving 11 bases between. The CDR3 has 16 residues. Germline CDR1 is SGHRS and CDR2 is YFSETQ. CDR3 coding DNA: TGCGCCAGCAGCTTGAATGACGGAGGGAACACCGGGGAGCTGTTTTTT. It encodes CASSLNDGGNTGELFF.

V and J are TRBV5-4 and TRBJ1-2; tentative D call: TRBD1 (5 bases). There are 15 residues in the CDR3. Per germline, CDR1 SGHNT and CDR2 YYREEE (reference sequence). V lost 4 bases to trimming and J lost 1 base, with 14 bases between them. The CDR3, as DNA: TGTGCCAGCAGCCCGGGTCAGGGCGTTAACTATGGCTACACCTTC. Its translation: CASSPGQGVNYGYTF. The whole variable domain, filled in from reference TRBV5-4 and TRBJ1-2, reads ETGVTQSPTHLIKTRGQQVTLRCSSQSGHNTVSWYQQALGQGPQFIFQYYREEENGRGNFPPRFSGLQFPNYSSELNVNALELDDSALYLCASSPGQGVNYGYTFGSGTRLTVV.

CDR3 DNA sequence: TGCGCCAGCAGCGTAAGGCAGGGCATGAACACTGAAGCTTTCTTT. Its protein is CASSVRQGMNTEAFF. This chain connects TRBV5-1 to TRBJ1-1, with TRBD1 as a possible D gene (5 bases). The CDR3 runs 15 residues. Per germline, CDR1 SGHRS and CDR2 YFSETQ. The V end lost 4 bases, the J end lost 0 bases, and 13 bases lay between the germline ends. Drawing the rest from reference TRBV5-1 and TRBJ1-1, the complete variable domain is KAGVTQTPRYLIKTRGQQVTLSCSPISGHRSVSWYQQTPGQGLQFLFEYFSETQRNKGNFPGRFSGRQFSNSRSEMNVSTLELGDSALYLCASSVRQGMNTEAFFGQGTRLTVV.

This clone was seen a handful of times. The chain is built from TRBV7-9 and TRBJ1-1; possible D gene TRBD1, 6 bases. Looked up from germline, CDR1 is SEHNR and CDR2 is FQNEAQ (reference sequence). V was clipped by 5 bases and J by 1 base, with 14 bases between them. The CDR3 has 15 residues. CDR3 residues: CASSPWGGANTEAFF. In nucleotides, the CDR3 is TGTGCCAGCAGCCCCTGGGGGGGGGCGAACACTGAAGCTTTCTTT. The full variable domain, in which reference TRBV7-9 and TRBJ1-1 provide the parts outside the CDR3, is DTGVSQNPRHKITKRGQNVTFRCDPISEHNRLYWYRQTLGQGPEFLTYFQNEAQLEKSRLLSDRFSAERPKGSFSTLEIQRTEQGDSAMYLCASSPWGGANTEAFFGQGTRLTVV.

This chain connects TRBV20-1 to TRBJ2-1; 10 bases fit TRBD2. The CDR3 is 16 amino acids. CDR1 is DFQATT, CDR2 SNEGSKA, per germline (reference sequence). V shed 3 bases and J 1 base; nucleotides not matched to a gene: 6. CDR3 sequence: CSASQRGGRSYNEQFF. CDR3 sequence (DNA): TGCAGTGCTAGTCAGCGGGGGGGCCGGTCCTACAATGAGCAGTTCTTC.

The CDR3 region is CSVVDRVTSNYGYTF. The CDR3 nucleotides are TGCAGCGTCGTAGACAGGGTAACCTCTAACTATGGCTACACCTTC. The genes are TRBV29-1 and TRBJ1-2; 7 bases fit TRBD1. Trimming at V came to 6 bases and at J to 0 bases, leaving 10 bases not matched to a gene. CDR1 and CDR2 (germline): SQVTM, ANQGSEA. The CDR3 length is 15 residues.

With regard to this clone: The same CDR3 also results from other DNA sequences found in this sample. This chain uses TRBV3-1 (or the pseudogene TRBV3-2) with TRBJ1-2; the D is unclear. Germline CDR1 LGHDT, CDR2 YNNKEL (reference sequence). V was shortened by 1 base and J by 1 base, with 4 bases between the two germline ends. The CDR3 extends over 13 amino acids. The CDR3: CASSQGLNYGYTF. The CDR3 nucleotides are TGTGCCAGCAGCCAAGGGCTTAACTATGGCTACACCTTC.

The rearrangement joins TRBV13 to TRBJ2-2, with 14 positions matching TRBD2. Germline V gene lookup returns CDR1 PRHDT and CDR2 FYEKMQ (reference sequence). The CDR3 length is 19 residues. V lost 5 bases, J lost 4 bases, and 12 bases stayed unmatched. The CDR3 sequence: CASSLRRLAGGPGTGELFF. The CDR3, as DNA: TGTGCCAGCAGCCTTAGAAGACTAGCGGGGGGGCCAGGCACCGGGGAGCTGTTTTTT.

The V gene is TRBV5-5, the J gene TRBJ2-2, with 9 bases aligning to TRBD1. This CDR3 has 17 amino acids. Germline V gene sequence: CDR1 SGHKS, CDR2 YYEKEE (reference sequence). After removal of 2 bases from V and 4 bases from J, the junction contained 9 bases not matched to a gene. The CDR3 DNA reads as TGTGCCAGCAGCTTCCTACCGGGACAGGGATTCACCGGGGAGCTGTTTTTT. Encoded protein: CASSFLPGQGFTGELFF.

The chain joins TRBV12-3 or TRBV12-4 to TRBJ1-6; tentatively, D is TRBD1 (6 bases). Trimming stripped 8 bases from V and 7 bases from J, with 12 bases between. The CDR3 is made up of 13 amino acids. Written as DNA, the CDR3 is TGTGCCAGCGGTGCCAGGGGAAATTCACCCCTCCACTTT. It translates to CASGARGNSPLHF.

The rearrangement joins TRBV2 to TRBJ2-5, with a weak D call TRBD2 (7 bases). Germline-derived CDR1 and CDR2 are SNHLY and FYNNEI. The CDR3 is 14 residues long. V lost 3 bases to trimming and J lost 5 bases, with 13 bases between them. The CDR3 nucleotides are TGTGCCAGCAGTGATTCGGGGGGCCTGGAGACCCAGTACTTC. Protein: CASSDSGGLETQYF.

The chain links TRBV5-8 to TRBJ2-7; 10 bases are a match to TRBD1. This CDR3 is 15 amino acids long. V lost 3 bases to trimming and J lost 3 bases; unmatched junction nucleotides: 6. CDR1 is SGHTS, CDR2 YDEGEE, per germline. The CDR3, as DNA: TGTGCCAGCAGCTCCGGACAGGGGGTAGGCTACGAGCAGTACTTC. Protein sequence: CASSSGQGVGYEQYF. Based on the CDR3 plus reference TRBV5-8 and TRBJ2-7, the full variable domain is EAGVTQSPTHLIKTRGQQATLRCSPISGHTSVYWYQQALGLGLQFLLWYDEGEERNRGNFPPRFSGRQFPNYSSELNVNALELEDSALYLCASSSGQGVGYEQYFGPGTRLTVT.

This clone came up a few times. V usage is TRBV4-1 and J usage is TRBJ1-3; a weak D match, TRBD1 (5 bases). Trimming pared 5 bases from V and 0 bases from J, leaving 14 bases between. The CDR3 is 16 residues long. CDR1 is MGHRA, CDR2 YSYEKL, per germline. The CDR3 spells CASSSYHQGSGNTIYF. The CDR3 region has the DNA TGCGCCAGCAGCTCATACCACCAGGGCTCTGGAAACACCATATATTTT.

This clone was observed once. CDR3 bases: TGCGCCAGCAGCCAAGGGGACACGACGAACACTGAAGCTTTCTTT. It codes for CASSQGDTTNTEAFF. V gene TRBV4-1 combines with J gene TRBJ1-1; D is possibly TRBD1 (6 bases). The CDR3 sequence is 15 residues long. Trimming removed 1 base at V and 1 base at J, with 10 bases between. Germline V lookup: CDR1 MGHRA, CDR2 YSYEKL.